In its sample, the clone carrying this T cell receptor (beta chain) was seen many times. Its antigen is not known. TCR beta VDJ and CDR3 profiles were obtained from a genomic DNA template. Via MiXCR, TCRdb re-called the reads, giving one row per CDR3 protein. The sample has around 170,000 distinct CDR3 sequences, just over 45% seen once; the top ten hold 2.9%. These data originate in a study of CD8+CD57+ T cells in acquired aplastic anemia. Study information: Quantities of DNA derived from sorted CD4+ and CD8+ cells averaged around 3 ug. Study-level results: Over 25 CD8+ CDR3 sequences occurred in both the patients and the controls.

The specimen sequenced was sorted CD4+, CD8+, or CD8+CD57+ T cells (not recorded which) from PBMCs. This sequence originates from a human donor in good health.

CDR3 nucleotides: TGTGCCACCAGCAGAGACTGGGGGGTCTTAGGAGAGCAGTACTTC. As protein: CATSRDWGVLGEQYF. The chain joins TRBV15 to TRBJ2-7; D perhaps matches TRBD2 (6 bases). The germline CDR1 and CDR2 sequences are LNHNV and YYDKDF (reference sequence). With 0 bases removed from V and 7 bases from J, the gap between germline ends came to 16 bases. The CDR3 consists of 15 residues.